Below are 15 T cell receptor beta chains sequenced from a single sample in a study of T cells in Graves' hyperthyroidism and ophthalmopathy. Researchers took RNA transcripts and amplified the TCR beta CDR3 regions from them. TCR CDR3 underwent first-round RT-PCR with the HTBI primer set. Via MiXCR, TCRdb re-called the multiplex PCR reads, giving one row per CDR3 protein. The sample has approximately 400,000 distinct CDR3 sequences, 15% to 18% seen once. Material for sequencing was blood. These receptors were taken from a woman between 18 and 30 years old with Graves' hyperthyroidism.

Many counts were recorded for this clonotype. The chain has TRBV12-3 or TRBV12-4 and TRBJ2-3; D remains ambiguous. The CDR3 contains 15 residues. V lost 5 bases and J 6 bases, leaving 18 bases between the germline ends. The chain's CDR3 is CASSPPGVSVDTQYF. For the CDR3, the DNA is TGTGCCAGCAGTCCCCCTGGGGTTTCCGTCGATACGCAGTATTTT.

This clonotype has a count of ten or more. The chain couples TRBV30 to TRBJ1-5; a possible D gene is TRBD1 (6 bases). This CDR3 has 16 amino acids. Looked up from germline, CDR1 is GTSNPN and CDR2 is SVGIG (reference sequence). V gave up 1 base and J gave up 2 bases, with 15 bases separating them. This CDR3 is CAWSDPRGAGNQPQHF. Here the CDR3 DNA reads TGTGCCTGGAGTGACCCCCGGGGGGCAGGCAATCAGCCCCAGCATTTT.

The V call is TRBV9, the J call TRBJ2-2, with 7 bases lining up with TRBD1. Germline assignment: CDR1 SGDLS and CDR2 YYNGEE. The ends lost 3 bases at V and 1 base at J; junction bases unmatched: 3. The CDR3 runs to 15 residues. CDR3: CASSARTGNTGELFF. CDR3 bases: TGTGCCAGCAGCGCACGGACAGGGAACACCGGGGAGCTGTTTTTT.

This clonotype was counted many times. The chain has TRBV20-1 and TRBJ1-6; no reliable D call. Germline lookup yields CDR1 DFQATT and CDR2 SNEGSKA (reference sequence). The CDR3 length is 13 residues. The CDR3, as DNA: TGCAGCGTAAGGGTCGGGGAATATTCACCCCTCCACTTT. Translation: CSVRVGEYSPLHF.

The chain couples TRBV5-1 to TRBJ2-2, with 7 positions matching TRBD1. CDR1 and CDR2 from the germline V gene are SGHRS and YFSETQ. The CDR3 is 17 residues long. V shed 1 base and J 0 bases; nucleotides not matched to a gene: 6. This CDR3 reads CASSLTDRRPNTGELFF. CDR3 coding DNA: TGCGCCAGCAGCTTGACGGACAGGAGACCGAACACCGGGGAGCTGTTTTTT.

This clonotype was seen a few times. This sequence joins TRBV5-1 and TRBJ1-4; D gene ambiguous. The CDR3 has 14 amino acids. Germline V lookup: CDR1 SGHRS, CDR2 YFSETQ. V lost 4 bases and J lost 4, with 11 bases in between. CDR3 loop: CASSQVGNNEKLFF. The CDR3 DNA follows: TGCGCCAGCAGCCAAGTGGGGAATAATGAAAAACTGTTTTTT.

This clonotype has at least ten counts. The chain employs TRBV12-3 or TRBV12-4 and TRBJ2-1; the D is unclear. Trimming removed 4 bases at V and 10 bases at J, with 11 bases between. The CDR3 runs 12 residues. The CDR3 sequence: CASSSWPKEQFF. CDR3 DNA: TGTGCCAGCAGTTCTTGGCCTAAAGAGCAGTTCTTC.

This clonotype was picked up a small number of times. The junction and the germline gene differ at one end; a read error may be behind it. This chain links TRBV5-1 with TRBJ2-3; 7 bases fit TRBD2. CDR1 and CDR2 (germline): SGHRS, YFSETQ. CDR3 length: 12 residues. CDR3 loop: CASGDFWDTQYF. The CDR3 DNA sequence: TGTGCCAGCGGGGACTTTTGGGATACGCAGTATTTT.

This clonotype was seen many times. CDR3 residues: CASSYCHPGLHPGTGTDTQYF. The CDR3 bases are TGTGCCAGCAGTTATTGCCACCCTGGATTGCACCCCGGGACAGGCACAGATACGCAGTATTTT. The rearrangement uses TRBV27 and TRBJ2-3; the match to TRBD1 covers 7 bases. The trim removed 4 bases at V and 1 base at J, leaving 23 bases unmatched. The CDR3 loop spans 21 amino acids. Per the germline V gene, CDR1 is MNHEY and CDR2 is SMNVEV (reference sequence).

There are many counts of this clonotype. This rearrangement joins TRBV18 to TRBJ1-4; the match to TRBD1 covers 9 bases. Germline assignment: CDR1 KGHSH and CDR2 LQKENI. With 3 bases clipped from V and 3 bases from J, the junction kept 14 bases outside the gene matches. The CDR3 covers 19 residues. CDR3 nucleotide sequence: TGTGCCAGCTCACCTACCATCCCGGGACAGGGCCTCCCTAATGAAAAACTGTTTTTT. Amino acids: CASSPTIPGQGLPNEKLFF.

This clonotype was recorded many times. The CDR3 DNA reads TGTGCCAGCAGCGAAGGGCTGGAGCAGTTCTTC. Amino acid sequence: CASSEGLEQFF. The chain is built from TRBV13 and TRBJ2-1; the D is unclear. In germline, CDR1 is PRHDT, CDR2 FYEKMQ (reference sequence). CDR3 length: 11 residues. Trimming shortened V by 5 bases and J by 10 bases, and 9 bases separated the two germline ends.

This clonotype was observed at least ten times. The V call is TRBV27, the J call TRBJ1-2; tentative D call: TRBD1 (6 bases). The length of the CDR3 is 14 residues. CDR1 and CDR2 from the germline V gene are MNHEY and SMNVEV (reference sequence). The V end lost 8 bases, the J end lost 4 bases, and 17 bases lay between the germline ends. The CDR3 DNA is TGTGCCAGCGGGACCTACAGGGAGGGCTATGGCTACACCTTC. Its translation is CASGTYREGYGYTF.

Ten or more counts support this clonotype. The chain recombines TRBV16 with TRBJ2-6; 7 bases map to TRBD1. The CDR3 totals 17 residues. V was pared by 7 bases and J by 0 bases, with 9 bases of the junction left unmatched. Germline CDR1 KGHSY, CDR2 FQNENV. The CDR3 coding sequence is TGTGCCAGCAAAGTGCCAGGGGGTGTCTCTGGGGCCAACGTCCTGACTTTC. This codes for CASKVPGGVSGANVLTF.

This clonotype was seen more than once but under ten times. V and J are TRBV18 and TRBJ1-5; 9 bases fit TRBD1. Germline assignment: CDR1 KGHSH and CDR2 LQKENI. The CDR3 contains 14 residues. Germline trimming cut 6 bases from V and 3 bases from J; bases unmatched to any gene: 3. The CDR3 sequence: CASSRQGDNQPQHF. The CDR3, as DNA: TGTGCCAGCTCCCGACAGGGGGACAATCAGCCCCAGCATTTT. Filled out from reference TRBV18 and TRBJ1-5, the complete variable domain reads NAGVMQNPRHLVRRRGQEARLRCSPMKGHSHVYWYRQLPEEGLKFMVYLQKENIIDESGMPKERFSAEFPKEGPSILRIQQVVRGDSAAYFCASSRQGDNQPQHFGDGTRLSIL.

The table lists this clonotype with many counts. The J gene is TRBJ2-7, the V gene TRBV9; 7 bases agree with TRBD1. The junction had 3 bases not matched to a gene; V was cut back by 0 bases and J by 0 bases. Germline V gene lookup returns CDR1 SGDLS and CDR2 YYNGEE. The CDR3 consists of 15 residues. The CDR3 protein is CASSVGGQPSYEQYF. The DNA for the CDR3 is TGTGCCAGCAGCGTAGGGGGACAGCCCTCCTACGAGCAGTACTTC.